This TCR beta chain came from a study of T cell changes during pregnancy in multiple sclerosis. V lost 5 bases and J 0 bases, leaving 9 bases between the germline ends. This CDR3 comprises 14 residues. Germline V gene data show CDR1 as SGHNT and CDR2 as YENEEA. Sequenced by immunoSEQ multiplex PCR; TCRdb stores in-frame clones only, minus some. The sample has about 59,000 clones; 92% are singletons. The chain recombines TRBV11-3 with TRBJ2-3; D unresolved. The material sequenced was peripheral blood, taken in the third trimester of pregnancy. This clonotype was sampled from a female donor in good health, enrolled as a control in a pregnancy study. Here the CDR3 reads CASSPTSSTDTQYF. For the CDR3, the DNA is TGTGCCAGCAGCCCCACCAGTAGCACAGATACGCAGTATTTT.